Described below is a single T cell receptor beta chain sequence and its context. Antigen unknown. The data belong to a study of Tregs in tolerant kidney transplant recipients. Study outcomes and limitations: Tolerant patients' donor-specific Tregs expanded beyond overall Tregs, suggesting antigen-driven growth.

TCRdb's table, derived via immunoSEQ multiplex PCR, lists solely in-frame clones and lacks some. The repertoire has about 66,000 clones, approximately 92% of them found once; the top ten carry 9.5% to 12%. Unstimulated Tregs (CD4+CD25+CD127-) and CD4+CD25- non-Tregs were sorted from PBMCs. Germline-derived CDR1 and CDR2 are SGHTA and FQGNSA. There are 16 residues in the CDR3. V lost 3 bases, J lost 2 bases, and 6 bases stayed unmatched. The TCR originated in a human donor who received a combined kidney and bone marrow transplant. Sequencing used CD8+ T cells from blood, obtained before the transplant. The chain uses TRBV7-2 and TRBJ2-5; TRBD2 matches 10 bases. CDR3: CASSFFLAGVQETQYF. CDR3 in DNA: TGTGCCAGCAGCTTCTTTCTAGCGGGGGTACAAGAGACCCAGTACTTC.